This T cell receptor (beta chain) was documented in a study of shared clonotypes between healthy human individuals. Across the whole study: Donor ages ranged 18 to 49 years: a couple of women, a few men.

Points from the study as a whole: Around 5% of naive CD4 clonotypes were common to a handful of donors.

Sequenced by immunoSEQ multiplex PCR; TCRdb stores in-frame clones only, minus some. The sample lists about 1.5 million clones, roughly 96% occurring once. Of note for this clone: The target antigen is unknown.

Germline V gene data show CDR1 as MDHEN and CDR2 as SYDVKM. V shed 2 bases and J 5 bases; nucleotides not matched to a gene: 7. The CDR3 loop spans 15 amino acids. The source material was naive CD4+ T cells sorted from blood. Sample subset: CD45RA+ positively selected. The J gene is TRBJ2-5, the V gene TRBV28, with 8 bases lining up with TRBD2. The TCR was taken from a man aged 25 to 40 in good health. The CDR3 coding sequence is TGTGCCAGCAGTTTAACGGGAGGGGCGGGGGAGACCCAGTACTTC. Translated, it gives CASSLTGGAGETQYF.